The 30 T cell receptor beta chains below all came from one sample that was sequenced in a study of CD8+CD57+ T cells in acquired aplastic anemia. Genomic DNA provided the template from which TCR beta VDJ and CDR3 profiles were obtained. MiXCR was run by TCRdb on the reads, yielding one entry per CDR3 protein. This sample has about 110,000 distinct CDR3 sequences, with around 49% found just once. The sequenced material came from sorted CD4+, CD8+, or CD8+CD57+ T cells (not recorded which) from PBMCs. The receptors come from a human donor in good health, serving as a control.

The chain has TRBV20-1 and TRBJ2-1; TRBD2 agrees at 8 bases. Germline loops: CDR1 DFQATT, CDR2 SNEGSKA (reference sequence). V lost 1 base and J lost 3; bases outside the gene matches: 2. This CDR3 region has 14 residues. The CDR3 reads CSARVGRDYNEQFF. In nucleotides, the CDR3 is TGCAGTGCTAGAGTCGGGAGGGACTACAATGAGCAGTTCTTC.

This clonotype showed up many times. CDR3 residues: CASSLGERNTEAFF. DNA of the CDR3: TGTGCCAGCAGCTTAGGGGAACGGAACACTGAAGCTTTCTTT. V usage is TRBV7-2 and J usage is TRBJ1-1; no clear D. The germline CDR1 and CDR2 sequences are SGHTA and FQGNSA. The V gene lost 1 base and the J gene lost 1 base, with 7 bases spanning the gap. The CDR3 is made up of 14 amino acids.

The rearrangement links TRBV25-1 to TRBJ2-1, with D perhaps TRBD2 (7 bases). The CDR3 length is 14 residues. V dropped 4 bases and J dropped 4 bases, with 11 bases sitting between them. Looked up from germline, CDR1 is MGHDK and CDR2 is SYGVNS. CDR3 residues: CASSGGGAYNEQFF. The CDR3 bases are TGTGCCAGCAGTGGGGGGGGCGCTTACAATGAGCAGTTCTTC.

The genes are TRBV9 and TRBJ1-3; TRBD1 aligns across 8 bases. The CDR3 is 15 residues long. Germline V gene lookup returns CDR1 SGDLS and CDR2 YYNGEE. Trimming took 0 bases from V and 7 from J; bases not matched to a gene: 6. CDR3 DNA sequence: TGTGCCAGCAGCGTAGGGACAGGGACGGGCAACACCATATATTTT. It codes for CASSVGTGTGNTIYF.

The chain links TRBV6-5 to TRBJ2-5, with 11 bases lining up with TRBD1. Germline V gene lookup returns CDR1 MNHEY and CDR2 SVGAGI. The CDR3 covers 17 residues. The junction had 7 bases not matched to a gene; V was cut back by 0 bases and J by 4 bases. The DNA for the CDR3 is TGTGCCAGCAGTTACTCGACAGGGGACAGGGGGGCAGAGACCCAGTACTTC. Translation: CASSYSTGDRGAETQYF.

J is TRBJ1-5 and V is TRBV24-1; D is unresolved. V was shortened by 4 bases and J by 7 bases, with 7 bases between the two germline ends. CDR1 and CDR2 from the germline V gene are KGHDR and SFDVKD. The CDR3 has 12 amino acids. The CDR3 loop is CATSDGIQPQHF. CDR3 bases: TGTGCCACCAGTGACGGGATACAGCCCCAGCATTTT.

The table lists this clonotype with a few counts. This CDR3 is CASSLARGGGGEKLFF. In DNA, the CDR3 is TGTGCCAGCAGCTTAGCCCGGGGGGGGGGCGGTGAAAAACTGTTTTTT. The V call is TRBV7-8, the J call TRBJ1-4; maybe TRBD1 (6 bases). CDR1 and CDR2 (germline): SGHVS, FQNEAQ. V lost 0 bases, J lost 7 bases, and 15 bases lay in between. CDR3 size: 16 residues.

This chain links TRBV9 with TRBJ1-2; a possible D gene is TRBD1 (5 bases). The V gene lost 2 bases and the J gene lost 8 bases, with 19 bases spanning the gap. Germline V gene lookup returns CDR1 SGDLS and CDR2 YYNGEE. This CDR3 comprises 15 residues. The DNA for the CDR3 is TGTGCCAGCAGCGTCCTACTGGGGGACGGGGACGGCTACACCTTC. Translation gives CASSVLLGDGDGYTF. Looking up the rest from reference TRBV9 and TRBJ1-2 gives the full variable domain: DSGVTQTPKHLITATGQRVTLRCSPRSGDLSVYWYQQSLDQGLQFLIQYYNGEERAKGNILERFSAQQFPDLHSELNLSSLELGDSALYFCASSVLLGDGDGYTFGSGTRLTVV.

Ten or more counts support this clonotype. J is TRBJ2-1 and V is TRBV9; D gene unclear. The CDR3 runs to 13 residues. Germline-derived CDR1 and CDR2 are SGDLS and YYNGEE. Trimming left V 0 bases short and J 8 bases short, with 9 bases between. Written as DNA, the CDR3 is TGTGCCAGCAGCGTAGACGCGGTCCATGAGCAGTTCTTC. Residues: CASSVDAVHEQFF.

The J gene is TRBJ1-6, the V gene TRBV25-1, with 7 positions matching TRBD1. The CDR3 has 14 amino acids. J gave up 5 bases and V 4 bases, and 2 bases lay outside the gene matches. Germline-derived CDR1 and CDR2 are MGHDK and SYGVNS. The CDR3 loop is CASSGDSDNSPLHF. The CDR3 nucleotides read TGTGCCAGCAGTGGGGACAGCGATAATTCACCCCTCCACTTT.

A note on this clonotype: One junction end disagrees with the germline gene, perhaps due to a read error. V gene TRBV4-2 combines with J gene TRBJ1-2, with 7 bases identical to TRBD1. The CDR3 totals 14 residues. Per the germline V gene, CDR1 is LGHNA and CDR2 is YNFKEQ. The CDR3 region is CASGQGQVNYGYTF. The DNA for the CDR3 is TGTGCCAGCGGCCAAGGACAGGTTAACTATGGCTACACCTTC.

This rearrangement joins TRBV27 to TRBJ2-5; D call uncertain. The germline CDR1 and CDR2 sequences are MNHEY and SMNVEV (reference sequence). This CDR3 spans 15 amino acids. Trimming removed 7 bases from V and 4 bases from J, with 19 bases in between. CDR3 sequence: CASTLRMGRTETQYF. The CDR3 nucleotides are TGTGCCAGCACCCTGAGGATGGGTCGAACAGAGACCCAGTACTTC.

The genes are TRBV4-3 and TRBJ2-1; the D gene could be TRBD1 or TRBD2 (5 bases each). The CDR3 extends over 16 amino acids. V was clipped by 1 base and J by 1 base, with 11 bases between them. Germline CDR1 is LGHNA and CDR2 is YSLEER. The CDR3 DNA is TGCGCCAGCAGCCAAGGGGAGTGGGGGTCCTACAATGAGCAGTTCTTC. This gives the protein CASSQGEWGSYNEQFF.

This sequence joins TRBV25-1 and TRBJ2-7; TRBD2 might be the D (6 bases). V gave up 8 bases and J gave up 2 bases, with 16 bases separating them. The germline gives CDR1 MGHDK, CDR2 SYGVNS. The CDR3 is made up of 14 amino acids. The CDR3 region is CASRERGFTYEQYF. The DNA for the CDR3 is TGTGCCAGCCGGGAGAGGGGCTTTACCTACGAGCAGTACTTC.

In this sample, this clonotype turned up many times. The rearrangement joins TRBV12-3 or TRBV12-4 to TRBJ2-5, with 10 bases fitting TRBD2. This CDR3 region has 15 residues. Trimming cost V 3 bases and J 4 bases; bases outside gene matches: 5. CDR3 nucleotide sequence: TGTGCCAGCAGTTTTCAAGCGGGGGGGATAGAGACCCAGTACTTC. Protein: CASSFQAGGIETQYF.

CDR3 sequence reads: CASSGLQTDTQYF. DNA of the CDR3: TGTGCCAGTAGCGGACTGCAGACAGATACGCAGTATTTT. This sequence joins TRBV19 and TRBJ2-3; weak D call: TRBD2 (5 bases). Trimming took 6 bases from V and 3 from J, leaving 10 bases between them. The germline V gene has CDR1 LNHDA and CDR2 SQIVND (reference sequence). This CDR3 comprises 13 residues.

This clonotype came up a few times. The J gene is TRBJ2-1, the V gene TRBV7-3; TRBD2 agrees at 7 bases. Germline V CDR1 and CDR2: SGHTA, FQGTGA. This CDR3 contains 13 residues. Trimming removed 2 bases from V and 5 bases from J; junction bases left unmatched: 0. The CDR3 here is CASSLGLDNEQFF. In DNA, the CDR3 is TGTGCCAGCAGCTTAGGACTAGACAATGAGCAGTTCTTC.

This clonotype was counted only a few times. The chain combines TRBV24-1 with TRBJ2-1, with D unresolved. V was cut by 9 bases and J by 5 bases, with 7 bases left in between. Germline V gives CDR1 KGHDR, CDR2 SFDVKD. The CDR3 contains 11 residues. The CDR3 DNA reads as TGTGCCACCCAGGTAGACAATGAGCAGTTCTTC. Amino acids: CATQVDNEQFF.

Of note for this clonotype: One end of the junction varies from germline; a read error may be responsible. The chain combines TRBV13 with TRBJ2-7, with 11 bases lining up with TRBD1. This CDR3 is 15 amino acids long. Germline V gene lookup returns CDR1 PRHDT and CDR2 FYEKMQ (reference sequence). CDR3 region: CASSLRTGGSYEQHF. The DNA for the CDR3 is TGTGCCAGCAGCTTAAGGACAGGGGGCAGTTACGAGCAGCACTTC. The variable domain in full, completed from reference TRBV13 and TRBJ2-7, reads AAGVIQSPRHLIKEKRETATLKCYPIPRHDTVYWYQQGPGQDPQFLISFYEKMQSDKGSIPDRFSAQQFSDYHSELNMSSLELGDSALYFCASSLRTGGSYEQHFGPGTRLTVT.

This chain joins TRBV24-1 and TRBJ2-7, with D unresolved. CDR3 length: 13 amino acids. V lost 3 bases and J 1 base, leaving 6 bases between the germline ends. Germline V gene sequence: CDR1 KGHDR, CDR2 SFDVKD. CDR3 amino acids: CATSDQDSYEQYF. The CDR3 nucleotides read TGTGCCACCAGTGATCAGGATTCCTACGAGCAGTACTTC.

This clonotype occurred many times. CDR3 DNA sequence: TGTGCCAGCAGCTTTAACAGGGCCTACGAGCAGTACTTC. Protein: CASSFNRAYEQYF. This sequence joins TRBV5-6 and TRBJ2-7, with D tentatively TRBD1 (6 bases). V was trimmed by 2 bases and J by 2 bases, leaving 8 bases between them. Germline loops: CDR1 SGHDT, CDR2 YYEEEE. The CDR3 contains 13 residues.

This clonotype was seen only once. The junction differs from germline at one of its ends, possibly a read error. The CDR3 loop reads CATSTDPGRYSF. The CDR3 DNA reads TGTGCCACCAGTACCGATCCGGGACGGTACTCCTTC. The chain is built from TRBV15 and TRBJ1-2; D possibly corresponds to TRBD1 (5 bases). This CDR3 region has 12 residues. The germline CDR1 and CDR2 sequences are LNHNV and YYDKDF (reference sequence). Based on the CDR3 plus reference TRBV15 and TRBJ1-2, the full variable domain is DAMVIQNPRYQVTQFGKPVTLSCSQTLNHNVMYWYQQKSSQAPKLLFHYYDKDFNNEADTPDNFQSRRPNTSFCFLDIRSPGLGDTAMYLCATSTDPGRYSFGSGTRLTVV.

The chain couples TRBV10-3 to TRBJ1-1, with 9 bases identical to TRBD1. Germline CDR1 reads ENHRY; CDR2 reads SYGVKD. The V gene end was trimmed by 10 bases and the J gene end by 1 base; junction bases not matched to a gene: 4. The CDR3 is 13 amino acids. The CDR3 coding sequence is TGTGCCACCGGACAGGGGTGGAACACTGAAGCTTTCTTT. Its protein product is CATGQGWNTEAFF.

This clonotype came up many times. CDR3 nucleotides: TGCAGCGTTTTGGGGGCAGGAGCTTTCTTT. The encoded protein is CSVLGAGAFF. The chain recombines TRBV29-1 with TRBJ1-1, with a possible D match to TRBD1 (6 bases). The V gene lost 5 bases and the J gene lost 10 bases, with 11 bases spanning the gap. The CDR3 runs 10 residues. Germline V gives CDR1 SQVTM, CDR2 ANQGSEA.

This clonotype was seen many times. The gene calls are TRBV2 and TRBJ2-1; a possible D gene is TRBD1 (6 bases). Germline CDR1 is SNHLY and CDR2 is FYNNEI. V was pared by 6 bases and J by 7 bases, with 16 bases between. The CDR3 sequence is 14 residues long. CDR3: CASRVGGLGNEQFF. In nucleotides, the CDR3 is TGTGCCAGCAGAGTTGGGGGCCTGGGGAATGAGCAGTTCTTC.

V gene TRBV10-3 combines with J gene TRBJ1-6; weak D call: TRBD1 (5 bases). The length of the CDR3 is 14 residues. Germline CDR1 and CDR2: ENHRY and SYGVKD. Trimming cost V 10 bases and J 5 bases, with 15 bases left between them. CDR3 nucleotide sequence: TGTGCCAGTTTCGGCGGGGCTAATAATTCACCCCTCCACTTT. Its protein product is CASFGGANNSPLHF.

This clonotype appeared a single time. The gene calls are TRBV27 and TRBJ1-2; weak D call: TRBD1 (5 bases). The CDR3 totals 14 residues. The germline gives CDR1 MNHEY, CDR2 SMNVEV (reference sequence). The V and J ends lost 8 bases and 8 bases respectively, with 21 bases between them. The CDR3 here is CASGTSMARWGYTF. In nucleotides, the CDR3 is TGTGCCAGCGGGACCTCCATGGCAAGATGGGGCTACACCTTC.

J is TRBJ1-4 and V is TRBV12-3 or TRBV12-4; D is ambiguous. The germline V and J ends were trimmed by 5 bases and 7 bases, with 11 bases remaining between them. The CDR3 contains 13 residues. CDR3 in DNA: TGTGCCAGCAGTCTGTACCGAGGTGAAAAACTGTTTTTT. Protein: CASSLYRGEKLFF.

This chain uses TRBV25-1 with TRBJ2-3; D unclear. CDR1 and CDR2 from the germline V gene are MGHDK and SYGVNS. The CDR3 extends over 13 amino acids. Trimming took off 3 bases at V and 3 bases at J, with 7 bases between the two ends. CDR3 sequence (DNA): TGTGCCAGCAGTGATTTTAGGACAGATACGCAGTATTTT. It yields the protein CASSDFRTDTQYF.

This clonotype appeared a few times. The J gene is TRBJ1-5, the V gene TRBV15, with unresolved D. V gave up 4 bases and J gave up 0 bases, with 10 bases separating them. CDR3 length: 15 amino acids. Germline CDR1 reads LNHNV; CDR2 reads YYDKDF (reference sequence). The CDR3 bases are TGTGCCACCAGCACCTCGGGTAATAGCAATCAGCCCCAGCATTTT. Its translation: CATSTSGNSNQPQHF.